Detailed here is one T cell receptor (beta chain). The data are from a study of T cell responses to AZD1222 COVID-19 vaccine. Germline loops: CDR1 SGHTA, CDR2 FQGNSA. With 5 bases removed from V and 5 bases from J, the gap between germline ends came to 20 bases. The length of the CDR3 is 16 residues. Produced via immunoSEQ multiplex PCR; TCRdb's table is partial and in-frame only. The sample includes around 80,000 clones, about 80% of them seen just once. The sequence came from an adult who received the AZD1222 COVID-19 vaccine. The chain has TRBV7-2 and TRBJ2-3, with D tentatively TRBD2 (6 bases). The sample consisted of peripheral blood, taken 28 days after the second AZD1222 dose. The CDR3 DNA reads TGTGCCAGCAGCACCCCTCAGAGCCCGGGGGTAGATACGCAGTATTTT. Translating gives CASSTPQSPGVDTQYF.